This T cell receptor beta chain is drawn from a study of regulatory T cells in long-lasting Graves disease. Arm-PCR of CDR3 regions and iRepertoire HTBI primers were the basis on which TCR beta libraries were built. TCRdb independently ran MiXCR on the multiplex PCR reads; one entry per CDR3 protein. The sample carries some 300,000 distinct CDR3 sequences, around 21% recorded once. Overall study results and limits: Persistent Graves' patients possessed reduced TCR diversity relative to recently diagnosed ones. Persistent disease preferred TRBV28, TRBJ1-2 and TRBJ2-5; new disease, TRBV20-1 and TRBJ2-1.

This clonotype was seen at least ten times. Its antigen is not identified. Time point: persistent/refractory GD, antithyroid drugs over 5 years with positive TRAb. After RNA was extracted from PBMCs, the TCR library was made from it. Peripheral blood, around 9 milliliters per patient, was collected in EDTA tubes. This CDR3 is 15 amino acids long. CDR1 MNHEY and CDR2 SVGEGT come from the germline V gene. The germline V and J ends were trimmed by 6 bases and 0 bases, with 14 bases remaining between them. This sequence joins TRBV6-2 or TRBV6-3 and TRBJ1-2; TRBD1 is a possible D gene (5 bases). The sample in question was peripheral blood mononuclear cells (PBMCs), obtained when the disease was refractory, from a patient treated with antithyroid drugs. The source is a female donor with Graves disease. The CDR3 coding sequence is TGTGCCAGCAGGCTGGGGGAGCCTTCTAACTATGGCTACACCTTC. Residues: CASRLGEPSNYGYTF.